The subject of this entry is one T cell receptor beta chain. This sample is part of a study of blood T cell repertoires in COVID-19. CDR1 and CDR2 (germline): LNHDA, SQIVND (reference sequence). This CDR3 contains 15 residues. Trimming removed 6 bases at V and 3 bases at J, with 15 bases between. Per the study methods: Using reference gene primer amplification, nucleated cell counts were estimated. Repertoires were generated with immunoSEQ multiplex PCR, while TCRdb's copy carries only in-frame clones and drops some. The V and J calls and clone size come from that table; D and trimming were worked out from the DNA. The table has roughly 230,000 clones, around 84% seen once. Everyone who took part was roughly 18 to 100 years old, and they came from about 25 US areas. Participants had their cohort set by participant-reported clinical history.

The clonotype comes from a woman between 50 and 59 years old who had been exposed to COVID-19. Sample: PBMCs or T cells enriched from blood (not recorded which). J is TRBJ1-3 and V is TRBV19; the D is unclear. The CDR3 region has the DNA TGTGCCAGTAGCCCCCCCGGGAGGAGTGGAAACACCATATATTTT. Translating it yields CASSPPGRSGNTIYF.